This T cell receptor (beta chain) originates from a study of quantifying T cell responses using KT2 cells. Study-wide background: Reverse transcription used primers in the TCR alpha and beta constant regions.

Unfractionated PBMC were spiked with known numbers of KT2 clone cells. Fixed numbers of PBMC received varying amounts of KT2 cells. The cDNA 3' end received a ligated oligonucleotide with a UMI. An equimolar mix of RC1.1 and RC1.2 primed the beta chain across TRBC1 and TRBC2. Starting with the second PCR, alpha and beta TCR chains went through separate processing. TCRdb passed the UMI-ligation and nested PCR reads through MiXCR, listing each CDR3 protein once. Here the sample spans over 25,000 distinct CDR3 sequences, 10% to 13% being singletons. V lost 2 bases and J lost 4, with 5 bases in between. The CDR3 covers 12 residues. Looked up from germline, CDR1 is MNHEY and CDR2 is SVGEGT. Many counts were recorded for this clonotype. Its specificity is not known. Study findings and constraints: KT2 sequence counts showed saturation when very many KT2 cells were spiked in.

Sample: PBMCs spiked with cells of the T cell clone KT2. This receptor was taken from a human donor. J is TRBJ2-5 and V is TRBV6-2 or TRBV6-3; D unclear. DNA of the CDR3: TGTGCCAGCAGTTACGACGGAGAGACCCAGTACTTC. Translating gives CASSYDGETQYF.